These T cell receptor beta chains were read from a single sample in a study of response to subunit inactivated influenza vaccine. TCRdb re-analysed the RT-PCR reads in MiXCR, keeping a single row per CDR3 protein. Among 630,000 or so distinct CDR3 sequences listed, 15% to 17% were seen once. The sample here was PBMCs from blood, taken 11 to 12 days after vaccination. These receptors originate from a man aged 45-60 years who received an inactivated influenza vaccine. CDR3s leave out the opening cysteine and the closing phenylalanine or tryptophan. Fields, in order: V gene, J gene, CDR3 protein.

v_gene: TRBV7-2
j_gene: TRBJ1-4
CDR3aa: ASSLSATNEKLF

v_gene: TRBV6-1
j_gene: TRBJ1-2
CDR3aa: ASRPDSTYGYT

v_gene: TRBV5-1
j_gene: TRBJ2-7
CDR3aa: ASRGSGYEQY

v_gene: TRBV7-9
j_gene: TRBJ1-4
CDR3aa: ASSRVENEKLF

v_gene: TRBV7-2
j_gene: TRBJ2-5
CDR3aa: ASSLVPGGFGETQY

v_gene: TRBV11-2
j_gene: TRBJ1-6
CDR3aa: ASSLSGARSYNSPLH

v_gene: TRBV21-1
j_gene: TRBJ2-3
CDR3aa: ASSKWGASTDTQY

v_gene: TRBV20-1
j_gene: TRBJ1-4
CDR3aa: SARNPVPTTNEKLF

v_gene: TRBV11-1
j_gene: TRBJ2-1
CDR3aa: ASSSGLAGATSSYNEQF

v_gene: TRBV6-5
j_gene: TRBJ2-5
CDR3aa: ASSYSSGRGETQY

v_gene: TRBV9
j_gene: TRBJ2-1
CDR3aa: ASSVSGLAHEQF

v_gene: TRBV7-9
j_gene: TRBJ1-3
CDR3aa: ASSLERRNSGNTIY

v_gene: TRBV6-1
j_gene: TRBJ1-2
CDR3aa: ASSHDLDLKGGYT

v_gene: TRBV6-2/TRBV6-3
j_gene: TRBJ2-1
CDR3aa: ASAPRGEGLSQGQF

v_gene: TRBV28
j_gene: TRBJ1-1
CDR3aa: ASSRLSGVGEAF

v_gene: TRBV9
j_gene: TRBJ2-2
CDR3aa: ASSAGAPNTGELF

v_gene: TRBV20-1
j_gene: TRBJ1-4
CDR3aa: SARGKGQPNVKLF

v_gene: TRBV3-1
j_gene: TRBJ1-4
CDR3aa: ASSQDAVYSNEKLF

v_gene: TRBV20-1
j_gene: TRBJ2-3
CDR3aa: SASRRGLDTQY

v_gene: TRBV20-1
j_gene: TRBJ2-7
CDR3aa: SARSPSSYEQY

v_gene: TRBV30
j_gene: TRBJ2-2
CDR3aa: ACPAGQMNTGELF

v_gene: TRBV25-1
j_gene: TRBJ2-3
CDR3aa: ASALTDTQY

v_gene: TRBV11-2
j_gene: TRBJ2-7
CDR3aa: ASSSLKDRAYEQY

v_gene: TRBV20-1
j_gene: TRBJ2-1
CDR3aa: SATASEQF

v_gene: TRBV6-5
j_gene: TRBJ2-2
CDR3aa: ASSYSRTSPGELF

v_gene: TRBV10-3
j_gene: TRBJ2-5
CDR3aa: AISPSGAGREETQY

v_gene: TRBV5-5
j_gene: TRBJ2-3
CDR3aa: ASSSEWVTEDTQY

v_gene: TRBV5-1
j_gene: TRBJ2-1
CDR3aa: ASSFPASGPIFSYNEQF

v_gene: TRBV12-3/TRBV12-4
j_gene: TRBJ1-3
CDR3aa: ASRPGLGQDTIY

v_gene: TRBV10-3
j_gene: TRBJ2-2
CDR3aa: AISHGSGELF